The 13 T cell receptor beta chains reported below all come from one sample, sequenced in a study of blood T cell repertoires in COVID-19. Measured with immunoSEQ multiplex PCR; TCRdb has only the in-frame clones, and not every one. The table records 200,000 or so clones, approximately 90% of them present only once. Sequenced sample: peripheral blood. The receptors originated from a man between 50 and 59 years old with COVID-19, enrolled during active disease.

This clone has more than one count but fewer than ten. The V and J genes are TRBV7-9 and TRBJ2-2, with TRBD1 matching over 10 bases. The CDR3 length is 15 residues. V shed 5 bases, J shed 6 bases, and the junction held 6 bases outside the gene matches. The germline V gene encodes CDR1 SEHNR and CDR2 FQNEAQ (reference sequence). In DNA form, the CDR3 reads TGTGCCAGCAGCAAGGGACAGGGGCGGTCCGGGGAGCTGTTTTTT. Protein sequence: CASSKGQGRSGELFF.

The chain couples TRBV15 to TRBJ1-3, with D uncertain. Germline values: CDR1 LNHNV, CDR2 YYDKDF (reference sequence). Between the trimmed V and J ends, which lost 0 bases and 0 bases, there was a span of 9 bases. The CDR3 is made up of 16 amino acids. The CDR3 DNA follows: TGTGCCACCAGCAGAGATCCCTCCCCCTCTGGAAACACCATATATTTT. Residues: CATSRDPSPSGNTIYF.

The chain's CDR3 is CASSVGLAGGLRDTGELFF. DNA of the CDR3: TGTGCCAGCAGCGTAGGACTAGCGGGAGGGCTGCGGGACACCGGGGAGCTGTTTTTT. J is TRBJ2-2 and V is TRBV9, with 14 bases lining up with TRBD2. The CDR3 has 19 residues. V lost 0 bases to trimming and J lost 3 bases; unmatched junction nucleotides: 7. The germline V gene has CDR1 SGDLS and CDR2 YYNGEE.

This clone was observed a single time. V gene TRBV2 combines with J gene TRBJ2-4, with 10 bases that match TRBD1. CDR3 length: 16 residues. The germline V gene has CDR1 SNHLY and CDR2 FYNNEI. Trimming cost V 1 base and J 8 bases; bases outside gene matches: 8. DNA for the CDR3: TGTGCCAGCAGTGAAGAGCGGGACAGGGGAAGATACATTCAGTACTTC. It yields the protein CASSEERDRGRYIQYF.

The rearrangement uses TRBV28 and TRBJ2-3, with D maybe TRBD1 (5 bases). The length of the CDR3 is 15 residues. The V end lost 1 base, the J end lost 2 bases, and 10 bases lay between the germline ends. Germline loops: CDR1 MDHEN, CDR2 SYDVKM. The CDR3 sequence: CASSLYATATDTQYF. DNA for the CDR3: TGTGCCAGCAGTTTATATGCGACAGCCACAGATACGCAGTATTTT.

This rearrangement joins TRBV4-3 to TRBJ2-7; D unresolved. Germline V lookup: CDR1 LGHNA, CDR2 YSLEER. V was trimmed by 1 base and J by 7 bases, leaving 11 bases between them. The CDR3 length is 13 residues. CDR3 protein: CASSQAYVGEQYF. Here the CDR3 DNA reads TGCGCCAGCAGCCAAGCCTACGTCGGTGAGCAGTACTTC.

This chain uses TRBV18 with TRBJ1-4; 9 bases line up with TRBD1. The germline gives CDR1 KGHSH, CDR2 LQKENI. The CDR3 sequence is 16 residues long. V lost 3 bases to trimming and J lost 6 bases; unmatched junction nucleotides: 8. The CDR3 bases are TGTGCCAGCTCACCCTTCACAGGGGGCGAGGATGAAAAACTGTTTTTT. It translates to CASSPFTGGEDEKLFF.

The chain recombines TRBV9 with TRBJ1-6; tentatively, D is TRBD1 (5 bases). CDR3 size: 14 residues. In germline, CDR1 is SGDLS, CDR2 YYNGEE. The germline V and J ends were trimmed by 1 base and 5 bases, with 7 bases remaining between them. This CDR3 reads CASSVTGDNSPLHF. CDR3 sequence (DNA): TGTGCCAGCAGCGTAACAGGAGATAATTCACCCCTCCACTTT.

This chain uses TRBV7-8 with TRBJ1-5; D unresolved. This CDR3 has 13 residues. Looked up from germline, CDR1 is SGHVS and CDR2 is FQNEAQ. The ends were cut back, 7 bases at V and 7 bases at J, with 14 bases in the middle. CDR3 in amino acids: CASTPTAGQPQHF. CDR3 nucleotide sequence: TGTGCCAGCACCCCCACGGCCGGGCAGCCCCAGCATTTT.

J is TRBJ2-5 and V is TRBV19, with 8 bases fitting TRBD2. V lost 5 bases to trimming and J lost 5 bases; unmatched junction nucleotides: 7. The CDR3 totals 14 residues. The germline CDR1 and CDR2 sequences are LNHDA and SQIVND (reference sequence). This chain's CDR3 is CASSPLTSAETQYF. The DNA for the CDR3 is TGTGCCAGTAGTCCCTTGACTAGCGCGGAGACCCAGTACTTC.

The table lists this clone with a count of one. CDR3 in amino acids: CASTPLPGTSGISFYNEQFF. CDR3 bases: TGTGCCAGCACCCCACTCCCCGGGACTAGCGGCATCTCCTTCTACAATGAGCAGTTCTTC. The rearrangement links TRBV6-2 or TRBV6-3 to TRBJ2-1; 11 positions match TRBD2. The germline V gene encodes CDR1 MNHEY and CDR2 SVGEGT. With 7 bases clipped from V and 3 bases from J, the junction kept 20 bases outside the gene matches. CDR3 length: 20 amino acids.

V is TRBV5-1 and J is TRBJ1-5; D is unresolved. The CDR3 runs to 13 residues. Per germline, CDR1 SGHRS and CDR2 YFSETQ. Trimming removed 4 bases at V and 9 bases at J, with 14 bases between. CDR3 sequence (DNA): TGCGCCAGCAGCCCCCAAAGCGGAGCGCCCCAGCATTTT. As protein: CASSPQSGAPQHF.

For the CDR3, the DNA is TGTGCCAGCAGCCTAGCGGGAGGCGATGAGCAGTTCTTC. Translation: CASSLAGGDEQFF. The rearrangement uses TRBV6-5 and TRBJ2-1, with 11 bases identical to TRBD2. Trimming cost V 6 bases and J 8 bases; bases outside gene matches: 3. Germline CDR1 reads MNHEY; CDR2 reads SVGAGI. The CDR3 covers 13 residues.